One sample yielded the 14 T cell receptor beta chains listed below, sequenced in a study of T cell responses to AZD1222 COVID-19 vaccine. TCRdb's copy holds only in-frame clones and misses some; the assay was immunoSEQ multiplex PCR. The sample holds 75,000 to 100,000 clones; 70% to 90% are singletons and the top ten take 10% to 13%. Specimen: peripheral blood, collected on day 0 of MenACWY control vaccination. These receptors were collected from an adult in good health.

The chain joins TRBV24-1 to TRBJ2-3, with a weak D call TRBD2 (5 bases). V was cut by 3 bases and J by 1 base, with 19 bases left in between. Germline values: CDR1 KGHDR, CDR2 SFDVKD. The CDR3 is 18 residues long. CDR3 amino acids: CATSDPYPAGGGTDTQYF. The CDR3 DNA is TGTGCCACCAGTGATCCTTATCCCGCGGGCGGCGGCACAGATACGCAGTATTTT.

Only a few counts were recorded for this clone. The chain employs TRBV21-1 and TRBJ2-1; TRBD2, the D gene given by the table, was not confirmed from the DNA. TRBV21-1 is a pseudogene. The CDR3 extends over 17 amino acids. The CDR3 DNA is TGTGCCAGCAGCAAAGAGGAGGGCGTTGGATCCTACAATGAGCAGTTCTTC. This translates into CASSKEEGVGSYNEQFF.

The CDR3 region is CASSGGLASDEQYF. For the CDR3, the DNA is TGTGCCAGCAGCGGTGGACTAGCCAGCGACGAGCAGTACTTC. V and J are TRBV5-4 and TRBJ2-7, with 8 bases identical to TRBD2. V was pared by 4 bases and J by 5 bases, with 8 bases of the junction left unmatched. This CDR3 contains 14 residues. CDR1 is SGHNT, CDR2 YYREEE, per germline (reference sequence). Looking up the rest from reference TRBV5-4 and TRBJ2-7 gives the full variable domain: ETGVTQSPTHLIKTRGQQVTLRCSSQSGHNTVSWYQQALGQGPQFIFQYYREEENGRGNFPPRFSGLQFPNYSSELNVNALELDDSALYLCASSGGLASDEQYFGPGTRLTVT.

The chain employs TRBV7-2 and TRBJ1-4; 10 nucleotides agree with TRBD1. V shed 1 base, J shed 0 bases, and the junction held 8 bases outside the gene matches. Germline V gives CDR1 SGHTA, CDR2 FQGNSA. The CDR3 has 19 residues. The CDR3 DNA follows: TGTGCCAGCAGCTTAGTTCGGGACAGGGGCCGAGCAACTAATGAAAAACTGTTTTTT. This codes for CASSLVRDRGRATNEKLFF.

This chain uses TRBV28 with TRBJ1-4; unclear D gene. Trimming pared 2 bases from V and 6 bases from J, leaving 13 bases between. The germline V gene encodes CDR1 MDHEN and CDR2 SYDVKM. This CDR3 contains 15 residues. This chain's CDR3 is CASSLNGFGDEKLFF. CDR3 coding DNA: TGTGCCAGCAGTTTAAATGGATTTGGAGATGAAAAACTGTTTTTT.

V and J are TRBV19 and TRBJ2-4; 7 positions match TRBD1. V was clipped by 3 bases and J by 3 bases; unmatched bases: 17. This CDR3 has 19 residues. The V gene's germline CDR1 is LNHDA and CDR2 SQIVND (reference sequence). CDR3 sequence reads: CASSIGPLRGQWDKNIQYF. CDR3 nucleotide sequence: TGTGCCAGTAGTATTGGCCCCCTGAGGGGGCAATGGGACAAAAACATTCAGTACTTC.

CDR3: CATSREEGETQYF. The CDR3 nucleotides are TGTGCCACTTCCAGGGAGGAAGGGGAGACCCAGTACTTC. The chain links TRBV11-2 to TRBJ2-5, with a possible D match to TRBD2 (6 bases). Germline CDR1 SGHAT, CDR2 FQNNGV. This CDR3 contains 13 residues. V was trimmed by 10 bases and J by 5 bases, leaving 17 bases between them.

The chain combines TRBV30 with TRBJ1-1, with a tentative D call TRBD1 (5 bases). CDR1 is GTSNPN and CDR2 is SVGIG in the germline V gene (reference sequence). The CDR3 consists of 14 residues. With 0 bases removed from V and 3 bases from J, the gap between germline ends came to 11 bases. The CDR3 DNA is TGTGCCTGGAGTGTGGGGGGGGAACACACTGAAGCTTTCTTT. Protein sequence: CAWSVGGEHTEAFF.

The rearrangement uses TRBV29-1 and TRBJ2-3; possible D gene TRBD2, 6 bases. V was pared by 0 bases and J by 2 bases, with 15 bases between. The V gene's germline CDR1 is SQVTM and CDR2 ANQGSEA. This CDR3 has 16 amino acids. The CDR3 sequence: CSVEDRRAGNTDTQYF. The CDR3 DNA reads TGCAGCGTTGAAGATCGAAGGGCGGGGAACACAGATACGCAGTATTTT.

This chain joins TRBV20-1 and TRBJ1-6, with TRBD1 as a possible D gene (6 bases). The ends were cut back, 3 bases at V and 8 bases at J, with 17 bases in the middle. CDR3 length equals 15 residues. In germline, CDR1 is DFQATT, CDR2 SNEGSKA (reference sequence). CDR3 loop: CSASSPRQAYSPLHF. As DNA, the CDR3 is TGCAGTGCTAGTTCCCCCAGACAGGCTTATTCACCCCTCCACTTT.

The CDR3 nucleotides are TGTGCCAGCAGTGCCCTCATGAACACTGAAGCTTTCTTT. It is translated as CASSALMNTEAFF. The rearrangement links TRBV3-1 (or the pseudogene TRBV3-2) to TRBJ1-1; D is uncertain. CDR3 length equals 13 residues. V was shortened by 6 bases and J by 0 bases, with 8 bases between the two germline ends. The germline V gene has CDR1 LGHDT and CDR2 YNNKEL (reference sequence).

This chain uses TRBV6-5 with TRBJ1-2; D not certain. The CDR3 is 14 residues long. Per germline, CDR1 MNHEY and CDR2 SVGAGI. V lost 2 bases and J lost 4, with 11 bases in between. The CDR3: CASSYKPDGYGYTF. In DNA form, the CDR3 reads TGTGCCAGCAGTTACAAACCCGACGGCTATGGCTACACCTTC.

The table lists this clone with a count of one. The gene calls are TRBV5-4 and TRBJ2-1; 8 nucleotides align to TRBD1. The trim removed 0 bases at V and 8 bases at J, leaving 7 bases unmatched. The CDR3 totals 15 residues. In germline, CDR1 is SGHNT, CDR2 YYREEE (reference sequence). DNA for the CDR3: TGTGCCAGCAGCTTGGTTGGCAGGGGGCGAGATGAGCAGTTCTTC. Its protein product is CASSLVGRGRDEQFF.

DNA for the CDR3: TGTGCCAGCAGCTTAGGGCGGGGGACCACAGATACGCAGTATTTT. Its protein is CASSLGRGTTDTQYF. The chain joins TRBV7-2 to TRBJ2-3, with 7 bases fitting TRBD2. V trimming: 1 base; J trimming: 2 bases; junction bases outside the gene matches: 3. The CDR3 has 15 residues. The germline CDR1 and CDR2 sequences are SGHTA and FQGNSA.